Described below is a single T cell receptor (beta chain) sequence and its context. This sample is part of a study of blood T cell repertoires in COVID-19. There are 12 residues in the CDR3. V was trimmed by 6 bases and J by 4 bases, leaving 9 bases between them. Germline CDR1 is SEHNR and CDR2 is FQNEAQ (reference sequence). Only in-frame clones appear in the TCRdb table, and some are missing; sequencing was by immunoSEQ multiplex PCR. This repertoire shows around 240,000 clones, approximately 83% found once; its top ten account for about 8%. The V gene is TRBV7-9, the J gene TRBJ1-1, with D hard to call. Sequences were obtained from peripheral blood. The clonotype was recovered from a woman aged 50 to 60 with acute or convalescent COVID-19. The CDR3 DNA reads TGTGCCAGCAGTTTGGTGAGCACTGAAGCTTTCTTT. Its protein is CASSLVSTEAFF.